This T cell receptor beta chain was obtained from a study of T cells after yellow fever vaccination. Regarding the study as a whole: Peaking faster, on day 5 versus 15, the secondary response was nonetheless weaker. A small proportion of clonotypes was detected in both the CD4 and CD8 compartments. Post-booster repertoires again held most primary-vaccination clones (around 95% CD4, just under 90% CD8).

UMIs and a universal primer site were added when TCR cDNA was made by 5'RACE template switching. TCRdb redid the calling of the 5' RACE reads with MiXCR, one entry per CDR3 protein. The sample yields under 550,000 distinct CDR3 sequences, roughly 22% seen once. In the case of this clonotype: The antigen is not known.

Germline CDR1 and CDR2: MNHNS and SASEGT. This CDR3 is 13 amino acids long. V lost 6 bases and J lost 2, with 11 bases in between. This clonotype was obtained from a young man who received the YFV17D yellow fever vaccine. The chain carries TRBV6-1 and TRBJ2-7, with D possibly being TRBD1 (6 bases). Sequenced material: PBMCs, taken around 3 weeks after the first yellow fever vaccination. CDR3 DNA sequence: TGTGCCAGCAGCGACAGGAGGACCTACGAGCAGTACGTC. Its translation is CASSDRRTYEQYV.